These T cell receptor beta chains were read from a single sample in a study of cytomegalovirus exposure and HLA in healthy donors. Libraries were prepared by immunoSEQ multiplex PCR; TCRdb keeps only in-frame clonotypes and omits some of them. Here the sample spans some 100,000 clones, 76% being singletons. The sample consisted of PBMCs. The origin of the receptors is a woman aged 40 to 50 in good health and CMV-seropositive. Each CDR3 is given with its conserved first and last residue. D genes are given only for firm matches. Clone size, where shown, is once, few, many, or a class for clones that have expanded.

>TRBJ2-5|TRBD2|once|TRBV7-2
TGTGCCAGCAGCTTAGCAACTAGCGGGGGAGAGACCCAGTACTTC
CASSLATSGGETQYF
>TRBJ1-1|TRBD1|-|TRBV5-1
TGCGCCAGCAGCTCCTACAGGGGAACGACTGAAGCTTTCTTT
CASSSYRGTTEAFF
>TRBJ2-2|-|-|TRBV11-3
TGTGCCAGCAGCTTAGAACGGGGTAACACCGGGGAGCTGTTTTTT
CASSLERGNTGELFF
>TRBJ1-2|TRBD1|once|TRBV30
TGTGCCTGGTCCCAGGGGGCCGGCTACACCTTC
CAWSQGAGYTF
>TRBJ1-6|-|-|TRBV7-8
TGTGCCAGCAGCTTATATAGTGGGGCTTCACCCCTCCACTTT
CASSLYSGASPLHF
>TRBJ2-3|TRBD2|few|TRBV19
TGTGCCAGTAGTATCGGCCTCGCTAGCGGGGGATATACGCAGTATTTT
CASSIGLASGGYTQYF
>TRBJ1-1|-|-|TRBV7-2
TGTGCCAGCAGCGGTACACGGAACACTGAAGCTTTCTTT
CASSGTRNTEAFF
>TRBJ2-4|TRBD1|-|TRBV18
TGTGCCAGCTCACCTCTTGGGGGACAGGGAAACATTCAGTACTTC
CASSPLGGQGNIQYF
>TRBJ2-2|TRBD1|-|TRBV10-3
TGTGCCATCAGAGACAGGGCCAACGGGGAGCTGTTTTTT
CAIRDRANGELFF
>TRBJ2-1|TRBD2|-|TRBV30
TGTGCCTGGAGTGTACTGGCGGGGGGGAACAATGAGCAGTTCTTC
CAWSVLAGGNNEQFF
>TRBJ2-7|-|-|TRBV30
TGTGCCTGGAGTGTAAGTACCGGGAAGCAGTACTTC
CAWSVSTGKQYF
>TRBJ1-2|TRBD1|-|TRBV5-1
TGCGCCAGCAGCTCGGCCCCGACAGGGGTTGGTGATGGCTACACCTTC
CASSSAPTGVGDGYTF
>TRBJ2-1|TRBD1|few|TRBV6-5
TGTGCCAGCAGTTACTCGGGCAGGGGGAATGAGCAGTTCTTC
CASSYSGRGNEQFF
>TRBJ1-5|-|-|TRBV5-8
TGTGCCAGCAGCCTCGGTAATCAGCCCCAGCATTTT
CASSLGNQPQHF
>TRBJ1-1|-|-|TRBV6-1
TGTGCCAGCAGGCTGGCAGAAACTGAAGCTTTCTTT
CASRLAETEAFF
>TRBJ2-3|-|-|TRBV15
TGTGCCACCAGCAGGGACAGCCGCACAGATACGCAGTATTTT
CATSRDSRTDTQYF
>TRBJ1-2|TRBD1|few|TRBV6-5
TGTGCCAGCAGCCTAGACAGGGGGCGAGTATATGGCTACACCTTC
CASSLDRGRVYGYTF
>TRBJ1-1|-|few|TRBV25-1
TGTGCCAGCAGTGAACAGGCGGGGACTGAAGCTTTCTTT
CASSEQAGTEAFF
>TRBJ1-1|-|few|TRBV10-3
TGTGCCGGGGCACCCGGGAACACTGAAGCTTTCTTT
CAGAPGNTEAFF
>TRBJ1-1|-|-|TRBV5-1
TGCGCCAGCAGCTTGTACGGGAGGGACACTGAAGCTTTCTTT
CASSLYGRDTEAFF
>TRBJ2-2|TRBD1|-|TRBV25-1
TGTGCCAGCAGTAGGGACAGCCTCACCGGGGAGCTGTTTTTT
CASSRDSLTGELFF
>TRBJ2-1|TRBD2|few|TRBV19
TGTGCCAGTAGTATAGACGCGGGGGGCTCCTACAATGAGCAGTTCTTC
CASSIDAGGSYNEQFF
>TRBJ1-4|-|-|TRBV30
TGTGCCTGGAAGGGGTCGGGTGAAAAACTGTTTTTC
CAWKGSGEKLFF
>TRBJ2-4|TRBD1|-|TRBV5-6
TGTGCCAGCAGCTTCGGACAGGGCGCGAATGAAAACATTCAGTACTTC
CASSFGQGANENIQYF
>TRBJ1-1|-|-|TRBV5-4
TGTGCCAGCAGGCGGCAGAACACTGAAGCTTTCTTT
CASRRQNTEAFF
>TRBJ1-5|-|once|TRBV4-2
TGTGCCAGCAGCCAAGGAGAGGGTCAGCCCCAGCATTTT
CASSQGEGQPQHF
>TRBJ2-1|TRBD2|many|TRBV6-4
TGTGCCAGCAGTACGGGACTAGCGGACTACAATGAGCAGTTCTTC
CASSTGLADYNEQFF
>TRBJ1-1|-|-|TRBV7-9
TGTGCCAGCAGCTTTACAGGGATTGATGAAGCTTTCTTT
CASSFTGIDEAFF
>TRBJ2-5|-|-|TRBV6-1
TGTGCCAGCAGAAAGAACAGGGTTTTTGTTGAGACCCAGTACTTC
CASRKNRVFVETQYF
>TRBJ2-4|-|-|TRBV27
TGTGCCAGCAGTGAACAGGGATTAGGCGTAGCCAAAAACATTCAGTACTTC
CASSEQGLGVAKNIQYF
>TRBJ1-1|TRBD1|-|TRBV29-1
TGCAGCGGGGATCTGGGACAGATGAACACTGAAGCTTTCTTT
CSGDLGQMNTEAFF
>TRBJ1-3|-|-|TRBV5-1
TGCGCCAGCAGCTTGGCCGCGGGAGCTGGAAACACCATATATTTT
CASSLAAGAGNTIYF
>TRBJ2-7|TRBD1|once|TRBV25-1
TGTGCCAGCAGCCATACCCCGGGACAGGGTCCTTACGAGCAGTACTTC
CASSHTPGQGPYEQYF
>TRBJ2-5|TRBD1|few|TRBV2
TGTGCCAGCAGTGAAGCGCTAGGACAGGGGGAGGAGACCCAGTACTTC
CASSEALGQGEETQYF
>TRBJ1-3|-|-|TRBV5-8
TGTGCCAGGACGACACTCTCTGGAAACACCATATATTTT
CARTTLSGNTIYF
>TRBJ1-4|TRBD1|-|TRBV6-5
TGTGCCAGCAGCCAGTCAGGGGGGACTAATGAAAAACTGTTTTTT
CASSQSGGTNEKLFF
>TRBJ1-5|-|-|TRBV30
TGTGCCTGGAGTGTCGGGGACTTGGGCAATCAGCCCCAGCATTTT
CAWSVGDLGNQPQHF
>TRBJ2-3|-|-|TRBV9
TGTGCCAGCAGCGTAGGTGTCCAAGATACGCAGTATTTT
CASSVGVQDTQYF
>TRBJ1-3|-|many|TRBV10-3
TGTGCCATCAGTGAATCGGGAACTGGAAACACCATATATTTT
CAISESGTGNTIYF
>TRBJ1-1|-|-|TRBV29-1
TGCAGCGCCTCATTCAGGGGTAGTGTGAACACTGAAGCTTTCTTT
CSASFRGSVNTEAFF
>TRBJ1-5|TRBD1|-|TRBV7-2
TGTGCCAGCAGCTTAGGAGGGACAGCTCCCCGGGGGAGTATGCCCCAGCATTTT
CASSLGGTAPRGSMPQHF
>TRBJ1-1|TRBD1|-|TRBV7-6
TGTGCCAGCAGCCTCTGGACAGGGGACCCTGAAGCTTTCTTT
CASSLWTGDPEAFF
>TRBJ1-4|-|-|TRBV5-5
TGTGCCAGCAGCGGGGGACTATCTGGAACTAATGAAAAACTGTTTTTT
CASSGGLSGTNEKLFF
>TRBJ2-3|TRBD2|-|TRBV30
TGTGCCTTCCCGAGTAGCGGGGGGCGGACGCAGTATTTT
CAFPSSGGRTQYF
>TRBJ2-7|-|-|TRBV7-2
TGTGCCAGCAGCTTAGTGGGGGCCCTACCCTACGAGCAGTACTTC
CASSLVGALPYEQYF
>TRBJ2-5|TRBD2|-|TRBV19
TGTGCCAGTAGTAGCGGGGGGGCAGGGGAGACCCAGTACTTC
CASSSGGAGETQYF
>TRBJ2-4|-|-|TRBV6-1
TGTGCCAGCAGGAGGGGGGGCGCTGAAAACATTCAGTACTTC
CASRRGGAENIQYF
>TRBJ1-2|-|-|TRBV6-5
TGTGCCAGCAGTTACGGACAAAACTATGGCTACACCTTC
CASSYGQNYGYTF
>TRBJ1-3|-|-|TRBV6-6
TGTGCCAGCAGAGTACAGGTCGGATACTCTGGAAACACCATATATTTT
CASRVQVGYSGNTIYF
>TRBJ1-1|-|once|TRBV19
TGTGCCAGTAGTATAAGTGCAGGAGAAGCTTTCTTT
CASSISAGEAFF